Each of the 19 T cell receptor beta chains below was sequenced from the same sample in a study of cytomegalovirus exposure and HLA in healthy donors. A multiplex PCR was run with 60 Vbeta primers and 13 Jbeta primers. The protocol was immunoSEQ multiplex PCR, while the TCRdb copy is restricted to in-frame clones and leaves out a portion. The sample yields around 130,000 clones, around 80% seen once. Sequencing was carried out using PBMCs. Every receptor here comes from a boy between 2 and 10 years old in good health and CMV-seronegative.

The V gene is TRBV11-2, the J gene TRBJ1-1; weak D call: TRBD1 (6 bases). CDR3 length equals 19 residues. With 1 base removed from V and 5 bases from J, the gap between germline ends came to 26 bases. The germline CDR1 and CDR2 sequences are SGHAT and FQNNGV. In nucleotides, the CDR3 is TGTGCCAGCAGCTTAGTGAGGCGGGGGGCCGGCGGGGGTGGGACTGAAGCTTTCTTT. Its protein is CASSLVRRGAGGGGTEAFF.

The rearrangement links TRBV6-5 to TRBJ2-1, with TRBD2 matching 10 bases. Looked up from germline, CDR1 is MNHEY and CDR2 is SVGAGI. V was pared by 4 bases and J by 4 bases, with 7 bases of the junction left unmatched. This CDR3 comprises 16 residues. Written as DNA, the CDR3 is TGTGCCAGCAGTTCCCCCGGACTAGCGGTTTACAATGAGCAGTTCTTC. It is translated as CASSSPGLAVYNEQFF.

In this sample, this clone turned up a few times. The rearrangement links TRBV11-2 to TRBJ2-7, with 9 bases aligning to TRBD2. CDR3 size: 15 residues. Germline V gives CDR1 SGHAT, CDR2 FQNNGV. V shed 4 bases, J shed 3 bases, and the junction held 7 bases outside the gene matches. The CDR3 region is CASSSRLAAYYEQYV. In nucleotides, the CDR3 is TGTGCCAGCAGCTCTCGACTAGCGGCGTACTACGAGCAGTACGTC.

V usage is TRBV29-1 and J usage is TRBJ2-7; D call uncertain. CDR3 size: 10 residues. Germline-derived CDR1 and CDR2 are SQVTM and ANQGSEA. Trimming took 6 bases from V and 6 from J, leaving 9 bases between them. CDR3 nucleotide sequence: TGCAGCGTCAGAGACACCGAGCAGTACTTC. Protein: CSVRDTEQYF.

The gene calls are TRBV19 and TRBJ2-3; D ambiguous. Germline CDR1 and CDR2: LNHDA and SQIVND (reference sequence). The CDR3 contains 14 residues. Trimming shortened V by 2 bases and J by 1 base, and 7 bases separated the two germline ends. CDR3 amino acids: CASSIMVGTDTQYF. CDR3 DNA: TGTGCCAGTAGTATAATGGTAGGCACAGATACGCAGTATTTT.

This clone was counted once. The CDR3 region is CASSRLGTSGRTNTGELFF. DNA for the CDR3: TGTGCCAGCAGCCGCCTCGGGACTAGCGGGAGGACGAACACCGGGGAGCTGTTTTTT. The gene calls are TRBV7-3 and TRBJ2-2; 15 nucleotides line up with TRBD2. The CDR3 totals 19 residues. The V and J ends lost 5 bases and 0 bases, in that order; junction bases with no gene match: 7. From germline, CDR1 is SGHTA and CDR2 FQGTGA.

The chain links TRBV10-3 to TRBJ2-7; 7 positions agree with TRBD2. V shed 3 bases, J shed 6 bases, and the junction held 2 bases outside the gene matches. The length of the CDR3 is 12 residues. CDR1 is ENHRY and CDR2 is SYGVKD in the germline V gene. CDR3 in amino acids: CAISESGGEQYF. The CDR3 DNA sequence: TGTGCCATCAGTGAATCGGGGGGCGAGCAGTACTTC.

The V call is TRBV4-3, the J call TRBJ1-3; TRBD1 might be the D (5 bases). Trimming cost V 0 bases and J 2 bases, with 11 bases left between them. The CDR3 length is 16 residues. Germline values: CDR1 LGHNA, CDR2 YSLEER. The DNA for the CDR3 is TGCGCCAGCAGCCAAGATCTTACAGGTACTGGAAACACCATATATTTT. It is translated as CASSQDLTGTGNTIYF.

The chain joins TRBV6-1 to TRBJ2-1; TRBD2 matches at 10 bases. J gave up 5 bases and V 4 bases, and 5 bases lay outside the gene matches. Looked up from germline, CDR1 is MNHNS and CDR2 is SASEGT. The CDR3 is made up of 15 amino acids. CDR3 bases: TGTGCCAGCAGTGCCCTAGCGGGAGACAACAATGAGCAGTTCTTC. It specifies CASSALAGDNNEQFF.

This rearrangement joins TRBV4-3 to TRBJ1-4, with 10 bases fitting TRBD1. The trim removed 0 bases at V and 8 bases at J, leaving 6 bases unmatched. The CDR3 covers 16 residues. CDR1 and CDR2 from the germline V gene are LGHNA and YSLEER. Here the CDR3 reads CASSQDQGTGVEKLFF. In nucleotides, the CDR3 is TGCGCCAGCAGCCAAGATCAAGGGACAGGGGTCGAAAAACTGTTTTTT.

V is TRBV19 and J is TRBJ1-1, with D unclear. CDR1 and CDR2 (germline): LNHDA, SQIVND (reference sequence). Between the trimmed V and J ends, which lost 4 bases and 1 base, there was a span of 7 bases. CDR3 size: 13 residues. DNA for the CDR3: TGTGCCAGTAGTACCGTGGCGAACACTGAAGCTTTCTTT. Encoded protein: CASSTVANTEAFF.

The J gene is TRBJ1-2, the V gene TRBV30; perhaps TRBD1 as D (5 bases). The CDR3 covers 13 residues. Germline V gene lookup returns CDR1 GTSNPN and CDR2 SVGIG (reference sequence). V was shortened by 3 bases and J by 4 bases, with 12 bases between the two germline ends. The CDR3 is CAWSRVKGYGYTF. The DNA for the CDR3 is TGTGCCTGGAGCAGGGTTAAGGGCTATGGCTACACCTTC.

A few counts support this clone. This rearrangement joins TRBV4-1 to TRBJ2-7; 7 bases agree with TRBD2. Trimming cost V 6 bases and J 3 bases; bases outside gene matches: 11. The germline CDR1 and CDR2 sequences are MGHRA and YSYEKL. The CDR3 covers 15 residues. The CDR3 region is CASSYSSGGSYEQYV. The CDR3 DNA reads TGCGCCAGCAGTTACTCCTCTGGCGGGAGCTACGAGCAGTACGTC.

This chain connects TRBV7-3 to TRBJ2-1; D perhaps matches TRBD1 (8 bases). Trimming removed 0 bases from V and 3 bases from J, with 12 bases in between. The CDR3 covers 16 residues. The germline V gene has CDR1 SGHTA and CDR2 FQGTGA. CDR3 protein: CASSLTTGGDYNEQFF. DNA of the CDR3: TGTGCCAGCAGCTTAACCACAGGGGGGGACTACAATGAGCAGTTCTTC.

The CDR3 region has the DNA TGTGCCAGCAGCTCCAGCGGGAGGGACACTGAAGCTTTCTTT. Amino acid sequence: CASSSSGRDTEAFF. This chain links TRBV7-9 with TRBJ1-1; D not certain. The germline V and J ends were trimmed by 4 bases and 3 bases, with 12 bases remaining between them. Germline V gives CDR1 SEHNR, CDR2 FQNEAQ (reference sequence). The CDR3 spans 14 residues.

The rearrangement links TRBV21-1 to TRBJ1-1. TRBV21-1 is termed a pseudogene. The CDR3 has 12 residues. Written as DNA, the CDR3 is TGTGCCAGCAGCCCCCCGTCCACTGAAGCTTTCTTT. This codes for CASSPPSTEAFF.

The V call is TRBV27, the J call TRBJ2-6; 7 bases fit TRBD1. Germline lookup yields CDR1 MNHEY and CDR2 SMNVEV (reference sequence). With V trimmed by 9 bases and J by 2 bases, 7 bases remained unmatched. The CDR3 has 15 amino acids. CDR3 sequence reads: CASLKGGPGANVLTF. The CDR3 DNA reads as TGTGCCAGTCTCAAAGGGGGCCCTGGGGCCAACGTCCTGACTTTC.

This chain links TRBV4-1 with TRBJ2-4; maybe TRBD1 (6 bases). CDR3 length: 17 amino acids. The germline V gene encodes CDR1 MGHRA and CDR2 YSYEKL. Trimming left V 3 bases short and J 2 bases short, with 17 bases between. The CDR3 spells CASSHSGQRSTKNIQYF. The CDR3 nucleotides are TGCGCCAGCAGCCACTCTGGACAGCGTTCTACCAAAAACATTCAGTACTTC.

This sequence joins TRBV7-8 and TRBJ1-2, with D tentatively TRBD1 (6 bases). Trimming removed 4 bases from V and 4 bases from J, with 16 bases in between. Germline CDR1 and CDR2: SGHVS and FQNEAQ. The CDR3 runs to 15 residues. CDR3 DNA: TGTGCCAGCAGCTCTAACAGGGCTGTTACCTATGGCTACACCTTC. The encoded protein is CASSSNRAVTYGYTF.